The next 15 T cell receptor beta chains were all read from a single sample in a study of blood T cell repertoires in COVID-19. TCRdb keeps only in-frame clones here, not all; method: immunoSEQ multiplex PCR. The sample lists more than 200,000 clones; 75% to 90% were seen once. Sequencing used peripheral blood. The receptors here all came from a young man with active or convalescent COVID-19.

V is TRBV19 and J is TRBJ2-1; 11 nucleotides line up with TRBD1. Germline V gene lookup returns CDR1 LNHDA and CDR2 SQIVND (reference sequence). With 10 bases clipped from V and 7 bases from J, the junction kept 9 bases outside the gene matches. The CDR3 is 14 amino acids. CDR3 DNA sequence: TGTGCCACCCTCACGGACAGGGGGCGGAATGAGCAGTTCTTC. Encoded protein: CATLTDRGRNEQFF.

J is TRBJ1-6 and V is TRBV3-1 (or the pseudogene TRBV3-2); no clear D. The germline V and J ends were trimmed by 6 bases and 7 bases, with 7 bases remaining between them. Germline V gene sequence: CDR1 LGHDT, CDR2 YNNKEL (reference sequence). This CDR3 contains 12 residues. CDR3 sequence reads: CASRTANSPLHF. CDR3 bases: TGTGCCAGCAGAACAGCAAATTCACCCCTCCACTTT.

The gene calls are TRBV29-1 and TRBJ1-2; TRBD1 might be the D (6 bases). Germline assignment: CDR1 SQVTM and CDR2 ANQGSEA. With 5 bases removed from V and 1 base from J, the gap between germline ends came to 14 bases. This CDR3 comprises 14 residues. The CDR3 DNA is TGCAGCGTTCCCCCCCAACAGGGTAACTATGGCTACACCTTC. Its protein is CSVPPQQGNYGYTF.

In nucleotides, the CDR3 is TGTGCCAGCAGCGCCCCAGACTCTGGAAACACCATATATTTT. This sequence encodes CASSAPDSGNTIYF. The chain is built from TRBV9 and TRBJ1-3, with no clear D. The germline V gene has CDR1 SGDLS and CDR2 YYNGEE. Trimming removed 3 bases from V and 0 bases from J, with 7 bases in between. This CDR3 has 14 residues.

The V call is TRBV19, the J call TRBJ2-3, with 10 bases matching TRBD2. V was pared by 6 bases and J by 4 bases, with 4 bases of the junction left unmatched. This CDR3 contains 14 residues. Germline V gene sequence: CDR1 LNHDA, CDR2 SQIVND (reference sequence). This CDR3 is CASRSSGGADTQYF. DNA of the CDR3: TGTGCCAGTAGATCTAGCGGGGGTGCAGATACGCAGTATTTT.

The chain recombines TRBV2 with TRBJ2-3; TRBD2 agrees at 9 bases. Germline V gives CDR1 SNHLY, CDR2 FYNNEI. The CDR3 runs to 14 residues. Trimming took 9 bases from V and 1 from J; bases not matched to a gene: 5. The CDR3 sequence is CASRLAGGTDTQYF. DNA for the CDR3: TGTGCCAGTAGATTAGCGGGGGGCACAGATACGCAGTATTTT.

J is TRBJ1-2 and V is TRBV24-1, with TRBD1 matching 7 bases. There are 14 residues in the CDR3. J gave up 4 bases and V 3 bases, and 4 bases lay outside the gene matches. The germline CDR1 and CDR2 sequences are KGHDR and SFDVKD. The CDR3 coding sequence is TGTGCCACCAGTGATAGGGACAGAGGCTATGGCTACACCTTC. It specifies CATSDRDRGYGYTF.

V gene TRBV10-2 combines with J gene TRBJ2-5, with 9 bases aligning to TRBD2. The CDR3 length is 14 residues. V lost 7 bases to trimming and J lost 1 base; unmatched junction nucleotides: 4. Germline CDR1 WSHSY, CDR2 SAAADI. The CDR3 protein is CASMRGGFQETQYF. The CDR3 DNA reads as TGCGCCAGCATGCGGGGGGGCTTCCAAGAGACCCAGTACTTC.

V is TRBV18 and J is TRBJ1-5; D may be TRBD1 (6 bases). With 3 bases removed from V and 2 bases from J, the gap between germline ends came to 11 bases. The germline CDR1 and CDR2 sequences are KGHSH and LQKENI. The CDR3 extends over 15 amino acids. DNA of the CDR3: TGTGCCAGCTCACCGGGCAGGGGAGGCAATCAGCCCCAGCATTTT. Protein sequence: CASSPGRGGNQPQHF.

The rearrangement joins TRBV3-1 (or the pseudogene TRBV3-2) to TRBJ1-3, with no clear D. Germline V gene lookup returns CDR1 LGHDT and CDR2 YNNKEL (reference sequence). The CDR3 covers 14 residues. Trimming cost V 9 bases and J 0 bases, with 12 bases left between them. CDR3 nucleotides: TGTGCCAGTAGACACATCGGCTCTGGAAACACCATATATTTT. It encodes CASRHIGSGNTIYF.

The rearrangement links TRBV9 to TRBJ1-5; no firm D call. V was clipped by 0 bases and J by 7 bases, with 14 bases between them. Looked up from germline, CDR1 is SGDLS and CDR2 is YYNGEE. The CDR3 contains 15 residues. The CDR3 region is CASSVAEGRGQPQHF. For the CDR3, the DNA is TGTGCCAGCAGCGTAGCTGAGGGCCGCGGACAGCCCCAGCATTTT.

The DNA for the CDR3 is TGTGCCAGCAGCCACTCGGGAGGGATGAACACTGAAGCTTTCTTT. This codes for CASSHSGGMNTEAFF. The chain recombines TRBV5-5 with TRBJ1-1; D not certain. The germline V and J ends were trimmed by 4 bases and 0 bases, with 13 bases remaining between them. The CDR3 extends over 15 amino acids. Per the germline V gene, CDR1 is SGHKS and CDR2 is YYEKEE (reference sequence).

The genes are TRBV30 and TRBJ2-7, with a possible D match to TRBD1 (6 bases). Per germline, CDR1 GTSNPN and CDR2 SVGIG (reference sequence). The CDR3 runs to 12 residues. V shed 2 bases and J shed 5 bases, with 10 bases lying between them. The CDR3 reads CAWSPGENEQYF. In DNA, the CDR3 is TGTGCCTGGAGTCCAGGGGAAAACGAGCAGTACTTC.

The rearrangement uses TRBV5-1 and TRBJ1-3; D ambiguous. CDR1 and CDR2 from the germline V gene are SGHRS and YFSETQ. The CDR3 totals 17 residues. V lost 0 bases to trimming and J lost 0 bases, with 13 bases between them. The CDR3 region is CASSLDPSEDSGNTIYF. DNA for the CDR3: TGCGCCAGCAGCTTGGATCCATCGGAGGACTCTGGAAACACCATATATTTT. The full variable domain, with the rest looked up from reference TRBV5-1 and TRBJ1-3, is KAGVTQTPRYLIKTRGQQVTLSCSPISGHRSVSWYQQTPGQGLQFLFEYFSETQRNKGNFPGRFSGRQFSNSRSEMNVSTLELGDSALYLCASSLDPSEDSGNTIYFGEGSWLTVV.

This clone came up once. The rearrangement joins TRBV7-3 to TRBJ2-1; a weak D match, TRBD1 (6 bases). Germline V lookup: CDR1 SGHTA, CDR2 FQGTGA. This CDR3 has 13 amino acids. The V gene lost 4 bases and the J gene lost 8 bases, with 12 bases spanning the gap. DNA for the CDR3: TGTGCCAGCAGCTCAGGGGCGGCGGATGAGCAGTTCTTC. This gives the protein CASSSGAADEQFF.